The 2 T cell receptor beta chains below all came from one sample that was sequenced in a study of human T cells and chemical hapten exposure. The time point is: patch test 3, about 24 weeks after DPC sensitization. As to treatment: therapeutic diphenylcyclopropenone sensitization with weekly scalp DPC. TCRdb passed the RACE reads through MiXCR, listing each CDR3 protein once. The data contain more than 150,000 distinct CDR3 sequences, under 30% of them singletons. The starting material was whole blood, obtained in connection with sensitization to the hapten diphenylcyclopropenone (DPC). The receptors were gathered from a middle-aged woman with alopecia areata. Some clones in this sample may be carry-over from other donors' samples.

This clonotype was seen a few times. V is TRBV20-1 and J is TRBJ1-5; D is ambiguous. The CDR3 is 15 residues long. Germline loops: CDR1 DFQATT, CDR2 SNEGSKA (reference sequence). Trimming cost V 3 bases and J 4 bases, with 16 bases left between them. In DNA, the CDR3 is TGCAGTGCTAGTCGGGTCCGGGGTGGTAATCAGCCCCAGCATTTT. Amino acid sequence: CSASRVRGGNQPQHF.

This clonotype occurred a few times. The chain employs TRBV6-5 and TRBJ1-2; D is possibly TRBD1 (5 bases). The length of the CDR3 is 13 residues. The V end was cut by 2 bases, the J end by 2 bases, with 6 bases between. Germline V gene sequence: CDR1 MNHEY, CDR2 SVGAGI. The CDR3 is CASSYNRNYGYTF. The CDR3 nucleotides read TGTGCCAGCAGTTACAACAGGAACTATGGCTACACCTTC.